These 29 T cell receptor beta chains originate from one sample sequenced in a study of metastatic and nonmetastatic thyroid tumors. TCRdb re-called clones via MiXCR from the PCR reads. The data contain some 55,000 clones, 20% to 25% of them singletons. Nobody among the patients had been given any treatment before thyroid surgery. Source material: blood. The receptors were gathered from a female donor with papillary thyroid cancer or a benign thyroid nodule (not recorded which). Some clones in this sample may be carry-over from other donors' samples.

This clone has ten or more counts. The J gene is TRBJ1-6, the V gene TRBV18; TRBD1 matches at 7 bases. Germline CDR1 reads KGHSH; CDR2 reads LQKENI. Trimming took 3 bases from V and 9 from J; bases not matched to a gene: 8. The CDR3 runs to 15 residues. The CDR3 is CASSPREDRFSPLHF. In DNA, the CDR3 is TGTGCCAGCTCACCGCGCGAGGACAGGTTTTCACCCCTCCACTTT.

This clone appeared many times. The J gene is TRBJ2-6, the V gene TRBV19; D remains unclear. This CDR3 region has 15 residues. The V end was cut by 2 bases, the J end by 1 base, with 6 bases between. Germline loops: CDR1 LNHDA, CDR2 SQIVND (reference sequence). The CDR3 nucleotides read TGTGCCAGTAGTATAAAGGATTCTGGGGCCAACGTCCTGACTTTC. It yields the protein CASSIKDSGANVLTF. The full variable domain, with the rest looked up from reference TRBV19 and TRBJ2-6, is DGGITQSPKYLFRKEGQNVTLSCEQNLNHDAMYWYRQDPGQGLRLIYYSQIVNDFQKGDIAEGYSVSREKKESFPLTVTSAQKNPTAFYLCASSIKDSGANVLTFGAGSRLTVL.

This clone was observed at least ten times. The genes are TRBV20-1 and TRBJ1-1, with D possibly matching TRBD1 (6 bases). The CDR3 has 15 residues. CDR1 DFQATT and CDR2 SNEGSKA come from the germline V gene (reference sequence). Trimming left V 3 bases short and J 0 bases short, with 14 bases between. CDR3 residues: CSARESGHLNTEAFF. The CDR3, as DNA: TGCAGTGCTAGGGAGTCGGGACACTTGAACACTGAAGCTTTCTTT.

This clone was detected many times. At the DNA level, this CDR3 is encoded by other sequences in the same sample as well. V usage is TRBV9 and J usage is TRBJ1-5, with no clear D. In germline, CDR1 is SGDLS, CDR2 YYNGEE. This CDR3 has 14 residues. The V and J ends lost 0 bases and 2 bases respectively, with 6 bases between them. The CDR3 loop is CASSVGEGNQPQHF. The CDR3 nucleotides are TGTGCCAGCAGCGTAGGGGAGGGCAATCAGCCCCAGCATTTT.

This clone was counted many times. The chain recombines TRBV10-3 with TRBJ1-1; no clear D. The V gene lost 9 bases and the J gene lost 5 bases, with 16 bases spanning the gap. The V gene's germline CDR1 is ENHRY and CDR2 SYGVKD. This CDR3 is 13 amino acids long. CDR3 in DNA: TGTGCCATAAGGATACCGGGCGGGACTGAAGCTTTCTTT. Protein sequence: CAIRIPGGTEAFF.

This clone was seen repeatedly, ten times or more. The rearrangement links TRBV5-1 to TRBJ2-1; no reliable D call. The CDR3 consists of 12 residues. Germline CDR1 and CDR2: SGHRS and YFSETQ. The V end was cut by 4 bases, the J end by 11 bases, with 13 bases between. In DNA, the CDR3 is TGCGCCAGCAGCCCACCTGAGGATCAGCAGTTCTTC. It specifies CASSPPEDQQFF. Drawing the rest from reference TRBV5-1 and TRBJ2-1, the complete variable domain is KAGVTQTPRYLIKTRGQQVTLSCSPISGHRSVSWYQQTPGQGLQFLFEYFSETQRNKGNFPGRFSGRQFSNSRSEMNVSTLELGDSALYLCASSPPEDQQFFGPGTRLTVL.

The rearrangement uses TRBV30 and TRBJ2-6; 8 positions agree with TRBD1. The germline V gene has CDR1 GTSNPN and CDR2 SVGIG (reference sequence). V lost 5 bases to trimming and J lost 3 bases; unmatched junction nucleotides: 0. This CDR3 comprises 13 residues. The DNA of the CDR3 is TGTGCCTGGGGACAGGGTGGGGCCAACGTCCTGACTTTC. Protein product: CAWGQGGANVLTF.

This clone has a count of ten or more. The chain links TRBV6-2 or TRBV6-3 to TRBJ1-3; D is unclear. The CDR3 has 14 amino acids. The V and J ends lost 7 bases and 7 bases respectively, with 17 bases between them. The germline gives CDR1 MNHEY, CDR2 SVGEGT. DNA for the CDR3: TGTGCCAGCACCCAACAAACTACGGGGAACACCATATATTTT. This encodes CASTQQTTGNTIYF.

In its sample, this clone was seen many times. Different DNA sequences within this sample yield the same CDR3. CDR3 DNA: TGTGCCAGCAGTGGCGCGGGGTACTATGGCTACACCTTC. This gives the protein CASSGAGYYGYTF. This chain links TRBV2 with TRBJ1-2; D is unclear. Trimming pared 4 bases from V and 3 bases from J, leaving 9 bases between. CDR1 SNHLY and CDR2 FYNNEI come from the germline V gene. The CDR3 spans 13 residues.

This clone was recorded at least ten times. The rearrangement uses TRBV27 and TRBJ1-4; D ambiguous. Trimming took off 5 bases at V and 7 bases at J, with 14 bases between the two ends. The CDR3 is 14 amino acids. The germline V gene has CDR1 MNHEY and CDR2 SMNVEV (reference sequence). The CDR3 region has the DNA TGTGCCAGCAGTCGAAGCCCCTGGGGTGAAAAACTGTTTTTT. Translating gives CASSRSPWGEKLFF. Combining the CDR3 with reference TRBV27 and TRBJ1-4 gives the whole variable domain EAQVTQNPRYLITVTGKKLTVTCSQNMNHEYMSWYRQDPGLGLRQIYYSMNVEVTDKGDVPEGYKVSRKEKRNFPLILESPSPNQTSLYFCASSRSPWGEKLFFGSGTQLSVL.

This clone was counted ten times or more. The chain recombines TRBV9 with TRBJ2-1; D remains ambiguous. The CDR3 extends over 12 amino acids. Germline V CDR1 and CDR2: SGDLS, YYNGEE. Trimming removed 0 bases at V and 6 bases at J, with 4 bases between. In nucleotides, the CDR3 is TGTGCCAGCAGCGTAGGGGCCAATGAGCAGTTCTTC. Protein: CASSVGANEQFF.

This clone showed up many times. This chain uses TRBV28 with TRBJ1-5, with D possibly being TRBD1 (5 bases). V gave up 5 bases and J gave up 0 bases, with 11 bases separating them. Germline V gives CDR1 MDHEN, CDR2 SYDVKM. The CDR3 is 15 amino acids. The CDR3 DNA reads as TGTGCCAGCAGTGCGACAGCTCCTAGCAATCAGCCCCAGCATTTT. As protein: CASSATAPSNQPQHF.

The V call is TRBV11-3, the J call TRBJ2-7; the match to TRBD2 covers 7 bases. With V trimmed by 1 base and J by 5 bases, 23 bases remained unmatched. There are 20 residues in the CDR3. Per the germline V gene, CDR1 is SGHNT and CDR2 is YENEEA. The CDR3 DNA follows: TGTGCCAGCAGCTTAGGATTCGGGCCGGCTAGCGGAATTCCTCGGGACGAGCAGTACTTC. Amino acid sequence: CASSLGFGPASGIPRDEQYF.

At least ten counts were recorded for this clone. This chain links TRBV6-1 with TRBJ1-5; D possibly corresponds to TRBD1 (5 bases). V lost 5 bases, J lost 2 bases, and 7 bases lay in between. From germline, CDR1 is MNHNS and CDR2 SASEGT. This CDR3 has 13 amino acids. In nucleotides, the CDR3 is TGTGCCAGCAGTTTACAGGGCAATCAGCCCCAGCATTTT. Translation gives CASSLQGNQPQHF.

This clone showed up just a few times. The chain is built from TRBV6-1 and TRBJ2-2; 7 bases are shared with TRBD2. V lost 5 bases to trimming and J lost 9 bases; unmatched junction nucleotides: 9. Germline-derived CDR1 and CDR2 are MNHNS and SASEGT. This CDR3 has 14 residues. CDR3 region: CASSPGTTTRELFF. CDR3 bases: TGTGCCAGCAGTCCCGGGACTACCACTCGGGAGCTGTTTTTT.

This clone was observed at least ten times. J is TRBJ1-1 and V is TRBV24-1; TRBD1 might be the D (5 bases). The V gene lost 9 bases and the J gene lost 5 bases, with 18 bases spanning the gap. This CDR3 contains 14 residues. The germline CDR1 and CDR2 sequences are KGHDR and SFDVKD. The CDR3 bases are TGTGCCACCCGCGGGGTGGGGTGGGGGACTGAAGCTTTCTTT. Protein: CATRGVGWGTEAFF.

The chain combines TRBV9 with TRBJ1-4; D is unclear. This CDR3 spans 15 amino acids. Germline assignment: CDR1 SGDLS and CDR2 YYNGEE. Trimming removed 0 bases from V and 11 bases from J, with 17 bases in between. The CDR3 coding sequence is TGTGCCAGCAGCGTAGGGACTACAGCTAATGTCAAACTGTTTTTT. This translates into CASSVGTTANVKLFF.

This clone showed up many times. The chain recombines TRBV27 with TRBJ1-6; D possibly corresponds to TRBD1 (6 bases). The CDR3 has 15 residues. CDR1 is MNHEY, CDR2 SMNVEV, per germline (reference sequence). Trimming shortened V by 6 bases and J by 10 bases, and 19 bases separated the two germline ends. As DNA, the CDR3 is TGTGCCAGCAGCCAACCTGGCGGGGGCCAATCACCCCTCCACTTT. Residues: CASSQPGGGQSPLHF.

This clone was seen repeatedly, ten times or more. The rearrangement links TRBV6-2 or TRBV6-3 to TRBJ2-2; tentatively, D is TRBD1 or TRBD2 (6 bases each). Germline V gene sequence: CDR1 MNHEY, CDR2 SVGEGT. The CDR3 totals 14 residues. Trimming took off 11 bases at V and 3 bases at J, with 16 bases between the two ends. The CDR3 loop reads CAARGQGDTGELFF. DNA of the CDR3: TGTGCCGCACGGGGGCAGGGCGACACCGGGGAGCTGTTTTTT.

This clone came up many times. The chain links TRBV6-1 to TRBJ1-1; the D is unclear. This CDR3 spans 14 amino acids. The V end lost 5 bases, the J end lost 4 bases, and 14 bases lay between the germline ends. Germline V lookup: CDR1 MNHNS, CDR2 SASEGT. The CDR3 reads CASSSPGQGTEAFF. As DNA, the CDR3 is TGTGCCAGCAGTTCCCCCGGCCAAGGCACTGAAGCTTTCTTT.

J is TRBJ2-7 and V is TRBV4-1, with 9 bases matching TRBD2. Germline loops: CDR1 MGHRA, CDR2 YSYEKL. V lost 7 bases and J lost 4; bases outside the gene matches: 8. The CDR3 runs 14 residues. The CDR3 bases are TGCGCCAGCATCCTACTAGCGGGCCCTTACGAGCAGTACTTC. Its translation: CASILLAGPYEQYF.

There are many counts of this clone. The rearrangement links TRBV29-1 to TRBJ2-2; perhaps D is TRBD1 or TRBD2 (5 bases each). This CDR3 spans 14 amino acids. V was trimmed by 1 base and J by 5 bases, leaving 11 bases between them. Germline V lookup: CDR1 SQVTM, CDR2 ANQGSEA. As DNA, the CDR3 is TGCAGCGTTGAAGGCCAGGGAGAAACCGGGGAGCTGTTTTTT. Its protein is CSVEGQGETGELFF.

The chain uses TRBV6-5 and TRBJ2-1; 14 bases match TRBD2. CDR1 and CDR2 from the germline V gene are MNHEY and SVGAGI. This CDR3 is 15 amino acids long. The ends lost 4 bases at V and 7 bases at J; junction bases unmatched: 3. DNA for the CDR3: TGTGCCAGCAGTTGGACTAGCGGGAGGAGGAATGAGCAGTTCTTC. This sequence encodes CASSWTSGRRNEQFF.

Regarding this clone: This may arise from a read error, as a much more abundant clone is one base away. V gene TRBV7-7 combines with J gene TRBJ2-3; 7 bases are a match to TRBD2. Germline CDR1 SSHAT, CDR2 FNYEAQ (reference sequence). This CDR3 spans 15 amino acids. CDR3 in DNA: TGTGCTAGCAGCCCTCCGCGGGAGAAGGCAGATACGCAGTATTTT. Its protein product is CASSPPREKADTQYF.

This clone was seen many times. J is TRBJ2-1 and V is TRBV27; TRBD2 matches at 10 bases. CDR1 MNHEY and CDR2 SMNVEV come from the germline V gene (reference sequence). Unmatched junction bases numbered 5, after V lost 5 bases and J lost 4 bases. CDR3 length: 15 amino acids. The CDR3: CASSVLAGAYNEQFF. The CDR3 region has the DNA TGTGCCAGCAGTGTCCTAGCGGGAGCTTACAATGAGCAGTTCTTC.

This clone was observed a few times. The CDR3 DNA follows: TGTGCCAGCATACGGAAACCGGGACAGGTGTTAGGAATCTATGGCTACACCTTC. This sequence encodes CASIRKPGQVLGIYGYTF. The rearrangement links TRBV6-5 to TRBJ1-2; TRBD1 matches at 8 bases. Germline lookup yields CDR1 MNHEY and CDR2 SVGAGI. The length of the CDR3 is 18 residues. V lost 7 bases, J lost 4 bases, and 20 bases stayed unmatched.

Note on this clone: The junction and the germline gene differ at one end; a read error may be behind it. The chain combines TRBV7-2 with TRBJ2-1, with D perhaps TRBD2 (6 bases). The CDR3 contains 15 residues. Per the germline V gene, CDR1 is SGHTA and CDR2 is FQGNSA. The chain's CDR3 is CASSVGGVFYNEHFF. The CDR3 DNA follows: TGTGCCAGCAGCGTTGGCGGGGTTTTCTACAATGAGCACTTCTTC.

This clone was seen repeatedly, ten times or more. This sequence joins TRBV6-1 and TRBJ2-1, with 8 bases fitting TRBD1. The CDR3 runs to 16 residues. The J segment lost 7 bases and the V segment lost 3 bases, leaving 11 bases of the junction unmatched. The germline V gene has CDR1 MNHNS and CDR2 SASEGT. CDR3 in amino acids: CASSETPDRVVNEQFF. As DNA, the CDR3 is TGTGCCAGCAGTGAGACACCGGACAGGGTCGTGAATGAGCAGTTCTTC.

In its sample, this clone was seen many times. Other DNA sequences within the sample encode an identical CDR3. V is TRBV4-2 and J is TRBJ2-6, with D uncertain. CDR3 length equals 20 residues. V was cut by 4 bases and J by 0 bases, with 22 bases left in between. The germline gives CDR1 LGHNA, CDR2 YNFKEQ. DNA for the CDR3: TGTGCCAGCAGCCCCCGGGCACCCTCCCCCATGGGCTCTGGGGCCAACGTCCTGACTTTC. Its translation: CASSPRAPSPMGSGANVLTF.